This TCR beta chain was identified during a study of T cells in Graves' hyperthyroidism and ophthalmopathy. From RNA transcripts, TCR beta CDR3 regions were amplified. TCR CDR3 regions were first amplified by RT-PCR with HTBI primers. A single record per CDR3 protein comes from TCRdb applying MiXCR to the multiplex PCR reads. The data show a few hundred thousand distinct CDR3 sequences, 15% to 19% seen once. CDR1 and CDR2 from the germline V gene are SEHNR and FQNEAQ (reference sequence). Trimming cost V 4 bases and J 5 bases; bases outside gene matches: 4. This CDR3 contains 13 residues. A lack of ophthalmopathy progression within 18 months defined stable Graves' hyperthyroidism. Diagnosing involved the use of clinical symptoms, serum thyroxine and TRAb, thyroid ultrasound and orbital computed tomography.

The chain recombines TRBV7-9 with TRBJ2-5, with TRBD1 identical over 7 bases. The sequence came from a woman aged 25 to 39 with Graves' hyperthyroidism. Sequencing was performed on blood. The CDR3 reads CASSSQGMETQYF. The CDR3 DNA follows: TGTGCCAGCAGCTCACAGGGGATGGAGACCCAGTACTTC. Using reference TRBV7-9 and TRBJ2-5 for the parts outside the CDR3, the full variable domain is DTGVSQNPRHKITKRGQNVTFRCDPISEHNRLYWYRQTLGQGPEFLTYFQNEAQLEKSRLLSDRFSAERPKGSFSTLEIQRTEQGDSAMYLCASSSQGMETQYFGPGTRLLVL.